This T cell receptor beta chain was identified in a study of cytomegalovirus exposure and HLA in healthy donors. V trimming: 6 bases; J trimming: 4 bases; junction bases outside the gene matches: 4. The germline gives CDR1 MNHEY, CDR2 SMNVEV (reference sequence). This CDR3 comprises 15 residues. Profiling relied on immunoSEQ multiplex PCR, and the TCRdb table lists in-frame clones only, not all of them. Among fewer than 120,000 clones listed, 89% were seen once. The donors were part of the validation cohort of 120 subjects. That cohort was separate from the first cohort, which comprised 666 subjects. Whole-study results and caveats: Most TCR sequences were seen very rarely across donors, but some public TCRs occurred in many.

On this clone: Its antigen is still unknown.

This TCR came from a woman younger than 30 in good health and CMV-seronegative. The gene calls are TRBV27 and TRBJ2-1, with 12 bases fitting TRBD2. Sequenced sample: PBMCs. CDR3: CASRSGTSGYNEQFF. The DNA for the CDR3 is TGTGCCAGCAGATCCGGGACTAGCGGGTACAATGAGCAGTTCTTC.